These 2 T cell receptor beta chains came from one sample sequenced in a study of cytomegalovirus exposure and HLA in healthy donors (dated by TCRdb to the late 2010s). The protocol used for the library was the immunoSEQ multiplex PCR assay. A mixture of 60 forward primers for TCR Vbeta segments and 13 reverse primers for TCR Jbeta segments was used in the multiplex PCR. Drawn from immuneACCESS, this table holds only the in-frame rearrangements with V and J called that TCRdb kept. Clones are partly lost; checked studies trace under half to an unresolved V gene and leave the rest unexplained. Counted in this sample were roughly 200,000 clones; roughly nine tenths of them appeared once. Around 1% of the sample lies in the top ten. Sequenced input: PBMCs. These receptors were taken from a boy aged 2 to 10 in good health and CMV-seronegative.

V usage is TRBV29-1 and J usage is TRBJ2-7; D uncertain. The germline V and J ends were trimmed by 2 bases and 6 bases, with 8 bases remaining between them. Germline V lookup: CDR1 SQVTM, CDR2 ANQGSEA. This CDR3 comprises 11 residues. The CDR3 protein is CSVEIVTEQYF. CDR3 DNA: TGCAGCGTTGAAATAGTTACCGAGCAGTACTTC.

This chain uses TRBV13 with TRBJ2-1, with 8 bases aligning to TRBD2. The CDR3 extends over 16 amino acids. Germline V gene sequence: CDR1 PRHDT, CDR2 FYEKMQ (reference sequence). Trimming at V came to 5 bases and at J to 0 bases, leaving 6 bases not matched to a gene. The CDR3 sequence: CASSRPSGSSYNEQFF. CDR3 DNA sequence: TGTGCCAGCAGCCGGCCCAGCGGGAGCTCCTACAATGAGCAGTTCTTC.